These T cell receptor beta chains were read from a single sample in a study of CD4 T cells in relation to SARS-CoV-2 and coronaviruses. Clones were sequenced by immunoSEQ multiplex PCR, and TCRdb holds only the in-frame ones, with some missing. The repertoire holds around 16,000 clones, with roughly 72% as singletons. The antigens of these receptors remain unknown. The specimen sequenced was CD4+ T cells from PBMCs, cultured in vitro. These receptor sequences come from a human donor in good health. Each CDR3 is given with its conserved first and last residue. A D gene is named only where the DNA matches it firmly.

v_call,j_call,d_call,cdr3_aa
TRBV3-1/TRBV3-2,TRBJ1-6,TRBD1,CASSYGQENSPLHF
TRBV5-6,TRBJ2-3,TRBD1,CASSYPGQGLTDTQYF
TRBV5-1,TRBJ2-3,-,CASSESSTDTQYF
TRBV7-3,TRBJ2-2,TRBD2,CASSLGRASGELFF
TRBV3-1/TRBV3-2,TRBJ1-2,-,CASRKAESSSGYTF
TRBV7-2,TRBJ2-1,-,CASSLNVNNEQFF
TRBV5-6,TRBJ2-2,-,CASTLEGLRGGELFF
TRBV6-4,TRBJ1-1,-,CASSDLGQYAFF
TRBV3-1/TRBV3-2,TRBJ2-1,-,CASSQDGVNEQFF
TRBV15,TRBJ2-7,TRBD2,CATSRVRRTSNYEQYF
TRBV3-1/TRBV3-2,TRBJ1-6,-,CASSQGGGILGSPLHF
TRBV27,TRBJ2-1,-,CASSASILPNNEQFF
TRBV3-1/TRBV3-2,TRBJ1-2,-,CASSPKLTGYYGYTF
TRBV6-5,TRBJ1-1,TRBD1,CASSSTGGRNGEAFF
TRBV11-2,TRBJ2-3,-,CASSLAAVADTQYF
TRBV5-5,TRBJ1-2,TRBD1,CASSPWDRDFGYTF
TRBV30,TRBJ1-4,-,CASGGVGEKLFF
TRBV5-5,TRBJ2-7,TRBD2,CASSSNIAGSSYEQYF
TRBV19,TRBJ2-2,-,CASKTIDTGELFF
TRBV12-2,TRBJ2-1,-,CASRLEGGSANEQFF
TRBV2,TRBJ1-5,-,CASSERGRVLGPQHF
TRBV4-1,TRBJ1-2,TRBD1,CASSQVRQGGYTF
TRBV15,TRBJ2-5,-,CATSRDSAQETQYF
TRBV7-9,TRBJ2-1,TRBD2,CASRGLAGDFNEQFF
TRBV19,TRBJ2-5,-,CASSIRGETQYF
TRBV12-3/TRBV12-4,TRBJ2-7,-,CASSFREAYEQYF
TRBV6-5,TRBJ2-7,-,CASSRQRPYEQYF
TRBV6-5,TRBJ1-1,-,CASSPTGIGTEAFF